The rows below give T cell receptor beta chains drawn from one sample of a study of cytomegalovirus exposure and HLA in healthy donors. The protocol was immunoSEQ multiplex PCR, while the TCRdb copy is restricted to in-frame clones and leaves out a portion. The sample consists of about 60,000 clones, roughly 67% of them appearing once. The sequenced sample was PBMCs. These receptors were obtained from a man aged 50 to 59 in good health and CMV-seronegative. CDR3s include the opening cysteine and the closing phenylalanine or tryptophan. The D gene is left open where the match is weak. Size is stated for part of the rows, as once, few or many counts, or as a class when the clone is expanded.

J gene: TRBJ1-1; clone size: NA; D gene: TRBD1; V gene: TRBV7-9; CDR3 DNA: TGTGCCAGCAGCTCGACAGGGGGCGGAGTAGCTTTCTTT; CDR3 protein: CASSSTGGGVAFF
J gene: TRBJ1-2; clone size: NA; D gene: NA; V gene: TRBV7-2; CDR3 DNA: TGTGCCAGCAGCTCCCGGGTCGGCTATGGCTACACCTTC; CDR3 protein: CASSSRVGYGYTF
J gene: TRBJ2-3; clone size: NA; D gene: TRBD2; V gene: TRBV9; CDR3 DNA: TGTGCCAGCAGCGTAGCGGTGGGGGGGAGCACAGATACGCAGTATTTT; CDR3 protein: CASSVAVGGSTDTQYF
J gene: TRBJ2-3; clone size: NA; D gene: TRBD2; V gene: TRBV6-4; CDR3 DNA: TGTGCCCCCGCGGAGGGACTAGCGGGGGGAAGCACAGATACGCAGTATTTT; CDR3 protein: CAPAEGLAGGSTDTQYF
J gene: TRBJ2-1; clone size: medium-sized; D gene: TRBD2; V gene: TRBV9; CDR3 DNA: TGTGCCAGCAGCGCGGGCGGGGGGGCTCTCGGGGAGCAGTTCTTC; CDR3 protein: CASSAGGGALGEQFF
J gene: TRBJ2-7; clone size: NA; D gene: TRBD2; V gene: TRBV7-9; CDR3 DNA: TGTGCCAGCAGCGACGGGGGGGGTACGGGGCGCGAGCAGTACTTC; CDR3 protein: CASSDGGGTGREQYF
J gene: TRBJ1-1; clone size: few; D gene: NA; V gene: TRBV6-5; CDR3 DNA: TGTGCCAGCAATTCCCCGGGGATGAACACTGAAGCTTTCTTT; CDR3 protein: CASNSPGMNTEAFF
J gene: TRBJ2-7; clone size: NA; D gene: TRBD1; V gene: TRBV7-9; CDR3 DNA: TGTTCCAGCAGCTCGCGGACAGGGCCCTACGAGCAGTACTTC; CDR3 protein: CSSSSRTGPYEQYF
J gene: TRBJ1-3; clone size: medium-sized; D gene: NA; V gene: TRBV6-5; CDR3 DNA: TGTGCCAGCAGTTACCTCGGGTCTGGAAACACCATATATTTT; CDR3 protein: CASSYLGSGNTIYF
J gene: TRBJ1-1; clone size: NA; D gene: NA; V gene: TRBV5-8; CDR3 DNA: TGTGCCAGCAGCTCCTGGACAGAATCGGACACTGAAGCTTTCTTT; CDR3 protein: CASSSWTESDTEAFF
J gene: TRBJ1-5; clone size: NA; D gene: NA; V gene: TRBV6-1; CDR3 DNA: TGTGCCAGCAGGGCTCCTCGGGATGCTCGGCCCCAGCATTTT; CDR3 protein: CASRAPRDARPQHF
J gene: TRBJ2-7; clone size: NA; D gene: NA; V gene: TRBV5-1; CDR3 DNA: TGCGCCAGCAGCTCGAAAGGGAGGGACAGGAGCTCCTACGAGCAGTACTTC; CDR3 protein: CASSSKGRDRSSYEQYF
J gene: TRBJ2-1; clone size: NA; D gene: TRBD1; V gene: TRBV29-1; CDR3 DNA: TGCAGCGTTGCAGGGGGCTCGAATGAGCAGTTCTTC; CDR3 protein: CSVAGGSNEQFF
J gene: TRBJ1-6; clone size: NA; D gene: NA; V gene: TRBV19; CDR3 DNA: TGTGCCAGTTCTGCGAGCTCCTATAATTCACCCCTCCACTTT; CDR3 protein: CASSASSYNSPLHF
J gene: TRBJ2-2; clone size: NA; D gene: NA; V gene: TRBV7-9; CDR3 DNA: TGTGCCAGCAGCGACGGGTGGGCCGGGGAGCTGTTTTTT; CDR3 protein: CASSDGWAGELFF
J gene: TRBJ2-5; clone size: NA; D gene: NA; V gene: TRBV29-1; CDR3 DNA: TGCAGCGTTGATGATGCGGGGTCCGGGGAGACCCAGTACTTC; CDR3 protein: CSVDDAGSGETQYF
J gene: TRBJ2-3; clone size: NA; D gene: TRBD2; V gene: TRBV7-8; CDR3 DNA: TGTGCCAGCAGCTCCACAGCAACACTAGCGGGGGCCCCAGATACGCAGTATTTT; CDR3 protein: CASSSTATLAGAPDTQYF
J gene: TRBJ1-2; clone size: NA; D gene: NA; V gene: TRBV9; CDR3 DNA: TGTGCCAGCAGCGTAACAGGGAAGAGGGATGGCTACACCTTC; CDR3 protein: CASSVTGKRDGYTF
J gene: TRBJ2-2; clone size: NA; D gene: TRBD2; V gene: TRBV7-6; CDR3 DNA: TGTGCCAGCAGCTCTGGACTAGCGGGGGCCGGGGAGCTGTTTTTT; CDR3 protein: CASSSGLAGAGELFF
J gene: TRBJ2-1; clone size: NA; D gene: NA; V gene: TRBV20-1; CDR3 DNA: TGCAGTGCTAGAGTAGTTAATGAGCAGTTCTTC; CDR3 protein: CSARVVNEQFF
J gene: TRBJ2-7; clone size: NA; D gene: TRBD1; V gene: TRBV7-7; CDR3 DNA: TGTGCTAGCAGCTTGACAGGGGATTTTAACGAGCAGTACTTC; CDR3 protein: CASSLTGDFNEQYF
J gene: TRBJ1-6; clone size: NA; D gene: NA; V gene: TRBV2; CDR3 DNA: TGTGCCAGCAGGGCAGGCCCGGGATTGCTCCACTTT; CDR3 protein: CASRAGPGLLHF
J gene: TRBJ1-5; clone size: NA; D gene: NA; V gene: TRBV7-2; CDR3 DNA: TGTGCCAGCAGCTTCGGGGATAGCAATCAGCCCCAGCATTTT; CDR3 protein: CASSFGDSNQPQHF
J gene: TRBJ1-1; clone size: once; D gene: NA; V gene: TRBV28; CDR3 DNA: TGTGCCAGCAGTTTAATCGGTTCCGTGAACACTGAAGCTTTCTTT; CDR3 protein: CASSLIGSVNTEAFF
J gene: TRBJ2-7; clone size: NA; D gene: TRBD2; V gene: TRBV7-2; CDR3 DNA: TGTGCCAGCAGCTTAGGACTAGCGGGTTTGGGGTACGAGCAGTACTTC; CDR3 protein: CASSLGLAGLGYEQYF
J gene: TRBJ2-5; clone size: once; D gene: NA; V gene: TRBV5-6; CDR3 DNA: TGTGCCAGCAGCCCGTCTGGAGGAGAGACCCAGTACTTC; CDR3 protein: CASSPSGGETQYF
J gene: TRBJ2-1; clone size: NA; D gene: NA; V gene: TRBV7-9; CDR3 DNA: TGTGCCAGCGGTAGGCGGGGGCCCTACAATGAGCAGTTCTTC; CDR3 protein: CASGRRGPYNEQFF
J gene: TRBJ2-7; clone size: NA; D gene: TRBD1; V gene: TRBV5-1; CDR3 DNA: TGCGCCAGCAGCTTGGGGCCGGGACAGGGGGCCTACGAGCAGTACTTC; CDR3 protein: CASSLGPGQGAYEQYF
J gene: TRBJ1-3; clone size: NA; D gene: NA; V gene: TRBV11-2; CDR3 DNA: TGTGCCAGCAGCTCTGTCGGGGGTAAAATGGGAAACACCATATATTTT; CDR3 protein: CASSSVGGKMGNTIYF
J gene: TRBJ2-1; clone size: NA; D gene: NA; V gene: TRBV29-1; CDR3 DNA: TGCAGCGTTGAGCCCCGAGTTGGTGAGCAGTTCTTC; CDR3 protein: CSVEPRVGEQFF
J gene: TRBJ2-7; clone size: NA; D gene: NA; V gene: TRBV28; CDR3 DNA: TGTGCCAGCAGTGGCACCCACGAGCAGTACTTC; CDR3 protein: CASSGTHEQYF
J gene: TRBJ2-7; clone size: NA; D gene: TRBD1; V gene: TRBV6-5; CDR3 DNA: TGTGCCAGCAAGCCGGGACAGGGGGCCTACGAGCAGTACTTC; CDR3 protein: CASKPGQGAYEQYF
J gene: TRBJ2-1; clone size: NA; D gene: NA; V gene: TRBV6-6; CDR3 DNA: TGTGCCAGCAGTTACGAGGGGGGGGACCTAGGAGATGAGCAGTTCTTC; CDR3 protein: CASSYEGGDLGDEQFF
J gene: TRBJ1-2; clone size: few; D gene: NA; V gene: TRBV25-1; CDR3 DNA: TGTGCCAGCAGTGACCAGACAGATGTGGAGCACTATGGCTACACCTTC; CDR3 protein: CASSDQTDVEHYGYTF
J gene: TRBJ1-4; clone size: NA; D gene: TRBD1; V gene: TRBV5-1; CDR3 DNA: TGCGCCAGCAGACGTGACAGGGAAGGTGAAAAACTGTTTTTT; CDR3 protein: CASRRDREGEKLFF
J gene: TRBJ1-3; clone size: few; D gene: NA; V gene: TRBV18; CDR3 DNA: TGTGCCAGCTCACCCGCGGTTAGCTCTGGAAACACCATATATTTT; CDR3 protein: CASSPAVSSGNTIYF
J gene: TRBJ2-7; clone size: NA; D gene: NA; V gene: TRBV10-1; CDR3 DNA: TGCGCCAGCAGTGATTCACCAGGGGCCCCCGCCTACGAGCAGTACTTC; CDR3 protein: CASSDSPGAPAYEQYF
J gene: TRBJ2-7; clone size: few; D gene: NA; V gene: TRBV6-5; CDR3 DNA: TGTGCCAGCAGTCATAGACAGGCTCAGTACGAGCAGTACTTC; CDR3 protein: CASSHRQAQYEQYF
J gene: TRBJ2-7; clone size: NA; D gene: NA; V gene: TRBV7-9; CDR3 DNA: TGTGCCAGCAGCCCTTCCTACGAGCAGTACTTC; CDR3 protein: CASSPSYEQYF
J gene: TRBJ2-7; clone size: once; D gene: TRBD1; V gene: TRBV6-5; CDR3 DNA: TGTGCCAGCAGGGGGGGGACAGGGGCCTACGAGCAGTACTTC; CDR3 protein: CASRGGTGAYEQYF
J gene: TRBJ1-4; clone size: NA; D gene: TRBD1; V gene: TRBV7-2; CDR3 DNA: TGTGCCAGCAGCTTACTAGAGGACAGGTTTAATGAAAAACTGTTTTTT; CDR3 protein: CASSLLEDRFNEKLFF
J gene: TRBJ1-1; clone size: NA; D gene: NA; V gene: TRBV6-1; CDR3 DNA: TGTGCCAGCAATAACAATTGGGCTTTTGAACTGGAAGCTTTCTTT; CDR3 protein: CASNNNWAFELEAFF
J gene: TRBJ1-4; clone size: NA; D gene: TRBD1; V gene: TRBV5-1; CDR3 DNA: TGCGCCAGCAGCTGGAGGGGACAGGGAGGTGAAAAACTGTTTTTT; CDR3 protein: CASSWRGQGGEKLFF
J gene: TRBJ2-4; clone size: NA; D gene: TRBD2; V gene: TRBV5-1; CDR3 DNA: TGCGCCAGCAGCTTAGCGGGGGGGCAAAACATTCAGTACTTC; CDR3 protein: CASSLAGGQNIQYF
J gene: TRBJ1-4; clone size: NA; D gene: TRBD1; V gene: TRBV7-8; CDR3 DNA: TGTGCCAGCAGCTTAGCGACAGGGGGGTACGAAAAACTGTTTTTT; CDR3 protein: CASSLATGGYEKLFF
J gene: TRBJ1-1; clone size: few; D gene: NA; V gene: TRBV11-2; CDR3 DNA: TGTGCCAGCAGTATGCAGTTCATGAACACTGAAGCTTTCTTT; CDR3 protein: CASSMQFMNTEAFF